These 27 T cell receptor beta chains were sequenced from one sample in a study of blood T cell repertoires in COVID-19. The repertoire was sequenced with immunoSEQ multiplex PCR; TCRdb's copy has only in-frame clones and lacks some. The sample has about 170,000 clones; under 85% are singletons. The sample taken for sequencing was peripheral blood. These receptors all stem from a man older than 75 with COVID-19, enrolled during active disease.

The chain joins TRBV12-3 or TRBV12-4 to TRBJ2-7; TRBD1 matches 7 bases. The CDR3 covers 13 residues. Trimming cost V 7 bases and J 8 bases; bases outside gene matches: 11. CDR3 protein: CASTPGTESKQYF. In DNA, the CDR3 is TGTGCCAGCACCCCTGGGACAGAAAGCAAGCAGTACTTC.

This chain links TRBV5-4 with TRBJ1-2; a weak D match, TRBD1 (5 bases). CDR1 and CDR2 from the germline V gene are SGHNT and YYREEE (reference sequence). The V end was cut by 4 bases, the J end by 2 bases, with 9 bases between. The CDR3 runs 13 residues. The CDR3 spells CASSPDTNYGYTF. The CDR3 coding sequence is TGTGCCAGCAGCCCGGACACCAACTATGGCTACACCTTC.

The V and J genes are TRBV7-2 and TRBJ1-5, with D maybe TRBD1 (6 bases). This CDR3 comprises 12 residues. V was shortened by 6 bases and J by 7 bases, with 10 bases between the two germline ends. Germline CDR1 SGHTA, CDR2 FQGNSA. CDR3 DNA: TGTGCCAGCAGAATACAGGGACAGCCCCAGCATTTT. Translating it yields CASRIQGQPQHF.

The rearrangement uses TRBV19 and TRBJ1-2; TRBD1 might be the D (5 bases). Germline V CDR1 and CDR2: LNHDA, SQIVND (reference sequence). Trimming took 3 bases from V and 7 from J, leaving 18 bases between them. CDR3 length: 15 residues. CDR3 loop: CASSIRSDTQAGYTF. CDR3 bases: TGTGCCAGTAGTATCCGTTCGGACACACAGGCTGGCTACACCTTC.

The chain has TRBV6-1 and TRBJ2-7, with D perhaps TRBD2 (5 bases). The germline V gene has CDR1 MNHNS and CDR2 SASEGT. The CDR3 consists of 13 residues. V was pared by 0 bases and J by 3 bases, with 6 bases between. CDR3 region: CASSEAGVYEQYF. Here the CDR3 DNA reads TGTGCCAGCAGTGAAGCGGGAGTCTACGAGCAGTACTTC.

This chain links TRBV4-1 with TRBJ2-7; 9 bases map to TRBD1. Germline trimming cut 1 base from V and 11 bases from J; bases unmatched to any gene: 12. CDR3 size: 15 residues. Germline CDR1 MGHRA, CDR2 YSYEKL. Here the CDR3 DNA reads TGCGCCAGCAGCCAAGTAAGGGGACAGGGTACAATTAAGTACTTC. Translated: CASSQVRGQGTIKYF.

The V call is TRBV6-2 or TRBV6-3, the J call TRBJ1-3, with TRBD1 matching 8 bases. Losses at the gene ends were 4 bases for V and 0 bases for J; bases not matched to a gene: 14. The V gene's germline CDR1 is MNHEY and CDR2 SVGEGT. This CDR3 is 19 amino acids long. The CDR3 nucleotides are TGTGCCAGCAGTTCTCCCCCCGGGACAGGCGGCAACTCTGGAAACACCATATATTTT. Translating gives CASSSPPGTGGNSGNTIYF.

The CDR3 here is CASRLQQGASSEQYF. CDR3 nucleotide sequence: TGCGCCAGCAGATTACAACAGGGGGCGAGTAGCGAGCAGTACTTC. This chain connects TRBV5-1 to TRBJ2-7; 9 bases line up with TRBD1. The germline V gene encodes CDR1 SGHRS and CDR2 YFSETQ. The CDR3 is made up of 15 amino acids. V was clipped by 5 bases and J by 6 bases; unmatched bases: 12.

This chain joins TRBV7-9 and TRBJ2-1, with a possible D match to TRBD2 (6 bases). The germline V and J ends were trimmed by 3 bases and 7 bases, with 10 bases remaining between them. The V gene's germline CDR1 is SEHNR and CDR2 FQNEAQ (reference sequence). The CDR3 runs to 13 residues. The chain's CDR3 is CASSFFAGNEQFF. For the CDR3, the DNA is TGTGCCAGCAGCTTTTTTGCGGGGAATGAGCAGTTCTTC.

This chain uses TRBV5-6 with TRBJ1-2, with TRBD1 matching 10 bases. Germline V gives CDR1 SGHDT, CDR2 YYEEEE. The CDR3 is 16 residues long. The J segment lost 8 bases and the V segment lost 1 base, leaving 11 bases of the junction unmatched. CDR3 sequence (DNA): TGTGCCAGCAGCTTGTCTCCGGGACAGGGGCACATGGGCTACACCTTC. Translating gives CASSLSPGQGHMGYTF.

The V gene is TRBV4-2, the J gene TRBJ2-7; D not certain. The germline gives CDR1 LGHNA, CDR2 YNFKEQ. This CDR3 is built from 13 residues. V lost 0 bases to trimming and J lost 3 bases, with 6 bases between them. DNA of the CDR3: TGTGCCAGCAGCCAAGAAACAGACTACGAGCAGTACTTC. This translates into CASSQETDYEQYF.

The chain links TRBV18 to TRBJ1-1, with TRBD1 as a possible D gene (6 bases). The length of the CDR3 is 13 residues. Germline V CDR1 and CDR2: KGHSH, LQKENI. Trimming took off 1 base at V and 8 bases at J, with 11 bases between the two ends. This chain's CDR3 is CASSPQADREAFF. The DNA of the CDR3 is TGTGCCAGCTCACCACAAGCGGACAGAGAAGCTTTCTTT.

The sample holds one count of this clone. CDR3 sequence (DNA): TGTGCCAGCAGTTTGCCTACAGGGAATAGCAATCAGCCCCAGCATTTT. It codes for CASSLPTGNSNQPQHF. The chain has TRBV6-6 and TRBJ1-5; possibly TRBD1 for D (6 bases). V lost 4 bases and J 0 bases, leaving 13 bases between the germline ends. Germline V gene sequence: CDR1 MNHNY, CDR2 SVGAGI (reference sequence). The CDR3 contains 16 residues.

This sequence joins TRBV6-5 and TRBJ1-3, with TRBD1 as a possible D gene (6 bases). Germline V gene sequence: CDR1 MNHEY, CDR2 SVGAGI. The V gene lost 6 bases and the J gene lost 4 bases, with 16 bases spanning the gap. CDR3 length equals 15 residues. The CDR3 protein is CASSLRPGAGNTIYF. CDR3 nucleotide sequence: TGTGCCAGCAGCTTAAGGCCAGGGGCAGGAAACACCATATATTTT.

The chain combines TRBV18 with TRBJ1-2; TRBD1 might be the D (6 bases). The CDR3 runs 13 residues. Per germline, CDR1 KGHSH and CDR2 LQKENI. V lost 4 bases, J lost 4 bases, and 10 bases lay in between. DNA of the CDR3: TGTGCCAGCTCACAACAGGGCAGCTATGGCTACACCTTC. Translated: CASSQQGSYGYTF.

The CDR3 loop reads CASSDSTGGSPLHF. The CDR3 DNA is TGTGCCAGCAGTGACTCTACAGGGGGCTCACCCCTCCACTTT. The chain recombines TRBV6-4 with TRBJ1-6; 9 bases map to TRBD1. V gave up 0 bases and J gave up 10 bases; unmatched junction bases: 1. Germline assignment: CDR1 MRHNA and CDR2 SNTAGT. This CDR3 spans 14 amino acids.

The chain carries TRBV9 and TRBJ2-7, with 7 bases that match TRBD1. In germline, CDR1 is SGDLS, CDR2 YYNGEE. V was clipped by 0 bases and J by 5 bases; unmatched bases: 5. The CDR3 sequence is 14 residues long. CDR3 sequence (DNA): TGTGCCAGCAGCGTAGGACAGGGCACCCACGAGCAGTACTTC. It codes for CASSVGQGTHEQYF.

This clone appeared once. V is TRBV5-5 and J is TRBJ2-2; 7 bases fit TRBD1. The V gene end was trimmed by 2 bases and the J gene end by 1 base; junction bases not matched to a gene: 2. The CDR3 spans 15 residues. CDR1 is SGHKS, CDR2 YYEKEE, per germline (reference sequence). In DNA, the CDR3 is TGTGCCAGCAGCTTCCGGACAGGGAACACCGGGGAGCTGTTTTTT. It translates to CASSFRTGNTGELFF.

This chain links TRBV5-1 with TRBJ1-2; 12 nucleotides match TRBD1. The trim removed 0 bases at V and 4 bases at J, leaving 7 bases unmatched. The CDR3 covers 17 residues. The V gene's germline CDR1 is SGHRS and CDR2 YFSETQ. CDR3 sequence reads: CASSLDRDRGLGYGYTF. The CDR3 nucleotides read TGCGCCAGCAGCTTGGACCGGGACAGGGGGCTTGGCTATGGCTACACCTTC.

V gene TRBV5-5 combines with J gene TRBJ1-4, with 7 bases identical to TRBD1. This CDR3 is built from 13 residues. V lost 5 bases, J lost 12 bases, and 10 bases stayed unmatched. Per the germline V gene, CDR1 is SGHKS and CDR2 is YYEKEE (reference sequence). CDR3 DNA: TGTGCCAGCAGTCTGCAACAGGGGTTGGAACTGTTTTTT. Protein: CASSLQQGLELFF.

This clone was counted once. CDR3 nucleotide sequence: TGTGCCAGCAGCTTAGGTCGGTCGTCCACTGGAAACACCATATATTTT. Translation gives CASSLGRSSTGNTIYF. The chain has TRBV11-2 and TRBJ1-3; D is ambiguous. In germline, CDR1 is SGHAT, CDR2 FQNNGV. CDR3 length: 16 amino acids. V lost 1 base to trimming and J lost 2 bases, with 12 bases between them.

The J gene is TRBJ2-5, the V gene TRBV9; TRBD1 is a possible D gene (6 bases). The CDR3 length is 16 residues. Germline-derived CDR1 and CDR2 are SGDLS and YYNGEE. Trimming stripped 0 bases from V and 6 bases from J, with 18 bases between. The CDR3: CASSVDSRAGAKTQYF. The CDR3, as DNA: TGTGCCAGCAGCGTAGATAGTCGGGCAGGGGCAAAGACCCAGTACTTC.

The V and J genes are TRBV12-3 or TRBV12-4 and TRBJ2-5; TRBD2 is a possible D gene (5 bases). The V and J ends lost 5 bases and 1 base respectively, with 8 bases between them. The CDR3 spans 13 residues. For the CDR3, the DNA is TGTGCCAGCAGTCGAGGGTCCCAAGAGACCCAGTACTTC. Protein: CASSRGSQETQYF.

This chain uses TRBV7-3 with TRBJ1-2, with D possibly TRBD1 on 5 matching bases. Germline V gene data show CDR1 as SGHTA and CDR2 as FQGTGA. This CDR3 is 13 amino acids long. The V gene lost 4 bases and the J gene lost 8 bases, with 14 bases spanning the gap. The CDR3 is CASSSQQGRGYTF. CDR3 bases: TGTGCCAGCAGCTCCCAGCAGGGAAGAGGCTACACCTTC.

The chain has TRBV6-5 and TRBJ1-5; 8 bases are a match to TRBD1. Per germline, CDR1 MNHEY and CDR2 SVGAGI. There are 15 residues in the CDR3. Trimming at V came to 6 bases and at J to 2 bases, leaving 6 bases not matched to a gene. CDR3 sequence (DNA): TGTGCCAGCAGGGTAGACAGGGGAGGCAATCAGCCCCAGCATTTT. Its protein product is CASRVDRGGNQPQHF.

This chain uses TRBV11-1 with TRBJ2-3, with 10 positions matching TRBD2. Germline-derived CDR1 and CDR2 are SGHAT and FQDESV (reference sequence). The V segment lost 5 bases and the J segment 6 bases; nucleotides outside the gene matches: 8. The CDR3 is 15 residues long. This chain's CDR3 is CASSPLAGAWDTQYF. The CDR3 DNA reads as TGTGCCAGCAGCCCCCTAGCGGGGGCTTGGGATACGCAGTATTTT.

This rearrangement joins TRBV18 to TRBJ1-6; D remains unclear. V shed 3 bases and J shed 0 bases, with 9 bases lying between them. The CDR3 spans 16 residues. Germline V gene lookup returns CDR1 KGHSH and CDR2 LQKENI. The CDR3 loop is CASSPGQSSYNSPLHF. CDR3 bases: TGTGCCAGCTCACCTGGGCAGAGCTCCTATAATTCACCCCTCCACTTT.